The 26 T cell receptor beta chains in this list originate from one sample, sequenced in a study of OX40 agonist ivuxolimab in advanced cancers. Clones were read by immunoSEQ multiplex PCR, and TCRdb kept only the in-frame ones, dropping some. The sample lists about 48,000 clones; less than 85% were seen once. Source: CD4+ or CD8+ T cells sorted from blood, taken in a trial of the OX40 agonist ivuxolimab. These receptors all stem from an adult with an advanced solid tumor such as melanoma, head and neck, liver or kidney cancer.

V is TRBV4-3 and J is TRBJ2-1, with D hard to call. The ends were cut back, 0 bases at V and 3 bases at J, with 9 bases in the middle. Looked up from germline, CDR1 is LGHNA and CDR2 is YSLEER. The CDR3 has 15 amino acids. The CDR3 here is CASSQDSLVYNEQFF. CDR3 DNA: TGCGCCAGCAGCCAAGATTCTCTCGTCTACAATGAGCAGTTCTTC.

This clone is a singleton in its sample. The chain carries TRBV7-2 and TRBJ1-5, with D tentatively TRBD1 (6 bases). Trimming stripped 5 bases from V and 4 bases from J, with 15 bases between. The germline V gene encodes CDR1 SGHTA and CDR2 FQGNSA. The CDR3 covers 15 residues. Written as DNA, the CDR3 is TGTGCCAGCAGCCCCCTTGGACAGACTAATCAGCCCCAGCATTTT. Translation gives CASSPLGQTNQPQHF.

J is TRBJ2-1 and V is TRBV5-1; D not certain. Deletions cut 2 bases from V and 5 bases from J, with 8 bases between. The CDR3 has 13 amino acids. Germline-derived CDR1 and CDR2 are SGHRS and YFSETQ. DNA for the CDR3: TGCGCCAGCAGCTTTGGGGATAACAATGAGCAGTTCTTC. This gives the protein CASSFGDNNEQFF.

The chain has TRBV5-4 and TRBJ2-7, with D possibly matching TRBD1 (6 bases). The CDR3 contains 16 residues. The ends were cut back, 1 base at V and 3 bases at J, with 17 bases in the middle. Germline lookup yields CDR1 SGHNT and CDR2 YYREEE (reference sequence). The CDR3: CASSLLGTSQIYEQYF. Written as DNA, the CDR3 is TGTGCCAGCAGCTTGCTCGGGACATCCCAGATCTACGAGCAGTACTTC.

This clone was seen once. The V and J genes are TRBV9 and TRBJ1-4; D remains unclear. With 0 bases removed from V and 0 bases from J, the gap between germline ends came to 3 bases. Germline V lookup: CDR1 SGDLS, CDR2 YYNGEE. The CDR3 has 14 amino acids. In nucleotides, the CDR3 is TGTGCCAGCAGCGTAGGTTCAACTAATGAAAAACTGTTTTTT. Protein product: CASSVGSTNEKLFF.

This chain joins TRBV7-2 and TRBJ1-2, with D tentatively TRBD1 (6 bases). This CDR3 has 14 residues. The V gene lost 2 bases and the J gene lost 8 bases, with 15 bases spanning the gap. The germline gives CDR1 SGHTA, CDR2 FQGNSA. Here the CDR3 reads CASSLTSGEEGYTF. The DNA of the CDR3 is TGTGCCAGCAGCTTAACTTCAGGGGAGGAGGGCTACACCTTC. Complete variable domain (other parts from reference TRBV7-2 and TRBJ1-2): GAGVSQSPSNKVTEKGKDVELRCDPISGHTALYWYRQSLGQGLEFLIYFQGNSAPDKSGLPSDRFSAERTGGSVSTLTIQRTQQEDSAVYLCASSLTSGEEGYTFGSGTRLTVV.

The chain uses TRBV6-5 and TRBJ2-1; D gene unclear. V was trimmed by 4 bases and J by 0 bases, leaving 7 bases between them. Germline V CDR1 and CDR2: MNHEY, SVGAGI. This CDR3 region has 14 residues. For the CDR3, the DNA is TGTGCCAGCAGTTTCTACGGCTCCTACAATGAGCAGTTCTTC. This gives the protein CASSFYGSYNEQFF.

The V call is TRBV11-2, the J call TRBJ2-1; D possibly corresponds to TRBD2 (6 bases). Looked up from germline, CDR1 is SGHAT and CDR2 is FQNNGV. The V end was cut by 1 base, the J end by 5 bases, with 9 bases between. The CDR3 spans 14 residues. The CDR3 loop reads CASSLVSGDNEQFF. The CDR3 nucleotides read TGTGCCAGCAGCTTAGTTAGCGGCGACAATGAGCAGTTCTTC.

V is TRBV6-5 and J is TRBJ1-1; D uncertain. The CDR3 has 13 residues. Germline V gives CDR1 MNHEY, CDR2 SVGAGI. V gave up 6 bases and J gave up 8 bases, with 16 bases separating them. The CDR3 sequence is CASSPTPQTEAFF. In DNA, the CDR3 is TGTGCCAGCAGCCCGACACCTCAGACGGAAGCTTTCTTT.

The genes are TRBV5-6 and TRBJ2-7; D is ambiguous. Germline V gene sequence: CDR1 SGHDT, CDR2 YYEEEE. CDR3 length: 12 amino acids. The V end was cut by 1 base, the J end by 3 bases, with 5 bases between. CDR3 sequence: CASSLWDYEQYF. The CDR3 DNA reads TGTGCCAGCAGCTTGTGGGACTACGAGCAGTACTTC. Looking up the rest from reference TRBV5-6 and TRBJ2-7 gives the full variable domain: DAGVTQSPTHLIKTRGQQVTLRCSPKSGHDTVSWYQQALGQGPQFIFQYYEEEERQRGNFPDRFSGHQFPNYSSELNVNALLLGDSALYLCASSLWDYEQYFGPGTRLTVT.

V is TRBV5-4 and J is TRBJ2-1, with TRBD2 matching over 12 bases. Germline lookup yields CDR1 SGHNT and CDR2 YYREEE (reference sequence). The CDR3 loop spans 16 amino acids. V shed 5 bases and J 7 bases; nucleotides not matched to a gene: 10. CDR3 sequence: CASSYLKGTSGNEQFF. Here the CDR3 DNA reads TGTGCCAGCAGTTACCTCAAAGGGACTAGCGGGAATGAGCAGTTCTTC.

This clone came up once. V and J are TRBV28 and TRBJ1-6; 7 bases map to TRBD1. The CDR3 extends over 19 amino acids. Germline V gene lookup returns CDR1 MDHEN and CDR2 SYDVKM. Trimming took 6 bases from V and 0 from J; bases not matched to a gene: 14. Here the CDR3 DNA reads TGTGCCAGCAGCGACGGGCCAGGGGGAATAAGCTCCTATAATTCACCCCTCCACTTT. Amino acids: CASSDGPGGISSYNSPLHF.

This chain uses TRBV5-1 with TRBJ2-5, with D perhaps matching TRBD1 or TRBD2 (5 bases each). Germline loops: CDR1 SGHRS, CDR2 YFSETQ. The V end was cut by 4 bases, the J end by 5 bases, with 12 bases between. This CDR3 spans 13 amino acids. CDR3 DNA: TGCGCCAGCAGCCCCGGGACCCTGGAGACCCAGTACTTC. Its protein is CASSPGTLETQYF.

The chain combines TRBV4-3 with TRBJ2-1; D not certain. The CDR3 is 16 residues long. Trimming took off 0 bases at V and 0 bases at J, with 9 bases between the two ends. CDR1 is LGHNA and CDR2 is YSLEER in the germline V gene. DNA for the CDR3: TGCGCCAGCAGCCAAGAGTCTCAGAGCTCCTACAATGAGCAGTTCTTC. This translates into CASSQESQSSYNEQFF.

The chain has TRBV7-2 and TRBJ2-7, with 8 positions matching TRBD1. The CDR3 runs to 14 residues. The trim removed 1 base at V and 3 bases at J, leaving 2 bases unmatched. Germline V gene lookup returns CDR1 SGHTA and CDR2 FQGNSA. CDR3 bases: TGTGCCAGCAGCTTAGGACAGGGGCGCTACGAGCAGTACTTC. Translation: CASSLGQGRYEQYF.

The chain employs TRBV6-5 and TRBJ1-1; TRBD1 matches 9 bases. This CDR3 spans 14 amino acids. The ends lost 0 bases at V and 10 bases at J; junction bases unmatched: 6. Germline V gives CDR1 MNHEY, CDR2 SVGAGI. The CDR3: CASSYSDRGGSAFF. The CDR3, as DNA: TGTGCCAGCAGTTACTCGGACAGGGGAGGGTCAGCTTTCTTT.

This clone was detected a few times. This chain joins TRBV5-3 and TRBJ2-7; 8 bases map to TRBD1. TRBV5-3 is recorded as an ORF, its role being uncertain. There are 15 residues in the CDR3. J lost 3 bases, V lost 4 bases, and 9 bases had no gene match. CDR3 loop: CARSALAGGYYEQYF. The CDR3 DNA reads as TGTGCCAGAAGCGCCCTGGCAGGGGGCTACTACGAGCAGTACTTC.

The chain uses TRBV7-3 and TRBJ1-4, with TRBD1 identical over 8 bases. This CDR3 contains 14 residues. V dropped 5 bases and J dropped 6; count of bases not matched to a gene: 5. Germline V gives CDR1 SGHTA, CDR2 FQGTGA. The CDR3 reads CASSVGDRYEKLFF. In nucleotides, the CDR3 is TGTGCCAGCAGCGTAGGGGACAGGTATGAAAAACTGTTTTTT. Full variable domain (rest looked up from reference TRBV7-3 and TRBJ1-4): GAGVSQTPSNKVTEKGKYVELRCDPISGHTALYWYRQSLGQGPEFLIYFQGTGAADDSGLPNDRFFAVRPEGSVSTLKIQRTERGDSAVYLCASSVGDRYEKLFFGSGTQLSVL.

In DNA, the CDR3 is TGTGCCAGCAGCCGCGGGGGAAATGAAAAACTGTTTTTT. This codes for CASSRGGNEKLFF. V is TRBV7-8 and J is TRBJ1-4; tentatively, D is TRBD1 (5 bases). Germline V gene sequence: CDR1 SGHVS, CDR2 FQNEAQ. The V end was cut by 5 bases, the J end by 5 bases, with 9 bases between. The CDR3 runs 13 residues. Drawing the rest from reference TRBV7-8 and TRBJ1-4, the complete variable domain is GAGVSQSPRYKVAKRGQDVALRCDPISGHVSLFWYQQALGQGPEFLTYFQNEAQLDKSGLPSDRFFAERPEGSVSTLKIQRTQQEDSAVYLCASSRGGNEKLFFGSGTQLSVL.

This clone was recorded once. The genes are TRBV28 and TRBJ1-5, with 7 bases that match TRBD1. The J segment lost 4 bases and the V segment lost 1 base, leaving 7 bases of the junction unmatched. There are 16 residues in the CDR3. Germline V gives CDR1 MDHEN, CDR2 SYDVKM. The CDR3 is CASSLLSWTGNQPQHF. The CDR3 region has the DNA TGTGCCAGCAGTTTATTATCATGGACAGGTAATCAGCCCCAGCATTTT.

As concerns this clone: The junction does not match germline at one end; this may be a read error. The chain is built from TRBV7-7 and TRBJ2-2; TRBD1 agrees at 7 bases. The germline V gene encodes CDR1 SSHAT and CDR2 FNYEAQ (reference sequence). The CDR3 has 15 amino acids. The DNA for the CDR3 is TGTGCTAGCAGCCCCACGACAGGGATAAGTGGGGAGCTGTTTTTT. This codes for CASSPTTGISGELFF.

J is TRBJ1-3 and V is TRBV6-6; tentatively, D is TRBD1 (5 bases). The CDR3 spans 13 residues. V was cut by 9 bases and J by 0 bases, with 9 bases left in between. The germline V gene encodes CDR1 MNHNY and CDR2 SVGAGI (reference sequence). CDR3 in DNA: TGTGCCAGTCTGGGGACCTCTGGAAACACCATATATTTT. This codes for CASLGTSGNTIYF.

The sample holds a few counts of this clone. DNA for the CDR3: TGTGCCAGTAGTATAGATGCCTATGGCTACACCTTC. Translated: CASSIDAYGYTF. The chain combines TRBV19 with TRBJ1-2; unclear D gene. From germline, CDR1 is LNHDA and CDR2 SQIVND (reference sequence). The V and J ends lost 0 bases and 4 bases respectively, with 3 bases between them. The CDR3 contains 12 residues.

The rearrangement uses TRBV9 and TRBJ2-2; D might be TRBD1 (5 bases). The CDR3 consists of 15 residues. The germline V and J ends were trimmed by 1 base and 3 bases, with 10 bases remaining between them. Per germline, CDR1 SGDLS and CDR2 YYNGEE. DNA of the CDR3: TGTGCCAGCAGCGTATTCCCAGGGTACACCGGGGAGCTGTTTTTT. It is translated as CASSVFPGYTGELFF.

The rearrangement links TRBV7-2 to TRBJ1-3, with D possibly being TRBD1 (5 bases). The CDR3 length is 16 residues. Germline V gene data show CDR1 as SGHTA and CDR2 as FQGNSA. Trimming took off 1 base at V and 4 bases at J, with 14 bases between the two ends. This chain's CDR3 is CASSLVGQLGGNTIYF. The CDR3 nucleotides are TGTGCCAGCAGCTTAGTGGGGCAACTGGGAGGAAACACCATATATTTT.

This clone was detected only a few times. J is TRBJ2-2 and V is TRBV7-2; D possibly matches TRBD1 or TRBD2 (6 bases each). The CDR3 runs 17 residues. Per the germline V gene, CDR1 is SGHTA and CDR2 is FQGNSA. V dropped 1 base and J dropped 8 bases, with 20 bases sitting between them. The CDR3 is CASSLGRTGALAGELFF. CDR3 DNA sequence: TGTGCCAGCAGCTTAGGACGGACGGGGGCCCTAGCGGGGGAGCTGTTTTTT.